This T cell receptor beta chain was recorded in a study of T cell repertoires in cytomegalovirus infection. Study-wide context: Recently described HLA-C-restricted plus well-studied HLA-B-restricted CMV epitopes were used. Matching HLA type, along with CMV infection, was indicated by public TCR beta signatures. Study findings and constraints: Clonotypes of TCR beta that were HLA-C-restricted and CMV-specific dominated the ex vivo response.

Details on this clonotype: Antigen specificity is unknown.

TCRdb used MiXCR to reprocess the reads, holding one entry per CDR3 protein. The table includes fewer than 1,000,000 distinct CDR3 sequences, roughly 30% detected once. This CDR3 region has 12 residues. V was pared by 11 bases and J by 1 base, with 11 bases between. Germline V gives CDR1 MNHEY, CDR2 SMNVEV (reference sequence). This sample comprised cultured CD8+ T cells from PBMCs, obtained from culture after CMV antigen stimulation. The V and J genes are TRBV27 and TRBJ1-1; the D is unclear. The clonotype originates from a human donor in good health (CMV status not recorded). Some clones in this sample may be carry-over from other donors' samples. The CDR3 here is CAVEGPNTEAFF. The CDR3 DNA sequence: TGTGCCGTTGAGGGCCCGAACACTGAAGCTTTCTTT.